This T cell receptor beta chain emerged from a study of PD-1 blockade in classical Hodgkin lymphoma. V was cut by 2 bases and J by 1 base, with 15 bases left in between. CDR3 length: 16 amino acids. Germline assignment: CDR1 MNHNY and CDR2 SVGAGI (reference sequence). Time point: cycle 4 day 1 (C4D1), after 5 to 7 weeks of nivolumab. In every patient, relapse followed autologous stem cell transplantation, while exposure to brentuximab vedotin differed. Using immunoSEQ multiplex PCR, the repertoire was profiled, and TCRdb retains in-frame clones only, with some absent. Among some 33,000 clones listed, roughly 76% were seen once.

The receptor's source is a human donor with classical Hodgkin lymphoma. The sample consisted of peripheral blood mononuclear cells (PBMCs), taken before the fourth cycle of nivolumab. The chain couples TRBV6-6 to TRBJ2-7; no clear D. The CDR3 nucleotides are TGTGCCAGCAGTTACCCTGACCCCTCAGCATCCTACGAGCAGTACTTC. It specifies CASSYPDPSASYEQYF.